This entry lists 7 T cell receptor beta chains sequenced from one sample in a study of T cells in placental villitis. Findings and limits, study-wide: Placentae with villitis of unknown etiology showed clonal expansion, median clonality around 0.057 versus control approximately 0.006.

Sequencing used immunoSEQ v4. TCRdb keeps only in-frame clones here, not all; method: immunoSEQ multiplex PCR. The sample contains under 750 clones, 70% to 85% of which appear only once. The antigens for these receptors are not known. The sample comprised placental tissue containing maternal and fetal cells. These receptors were obtained from a human patient with villitis of unknown etiology; the placental T cells may come from both mother and fetus.

Regarding this clone: Other nucleotide sequences in the sample specify the same CDR3. The V gene is TRBV28, the J gene TRBJ2-7, with D unresolved. CDR1 is MDHEN, CDR2 SYDVKM, per germline. The CDR3 has 14 residues. The V end lost 5 bases, the J end lost 6 bases, and 17 bases lay between the germline ends. The CDR3 sequence: CASSIWSRAGEQYF. The CDR3 DNA follows: TGTGCCAGCAGTATCTGGTCTAGGGCTGGCGAGCAGTACTTC.

The rearrangement links TRBV13 to TRBJ1-4; D is perhaps TRBD1 (5 bases). The CDR3 runs to 14 residues. CDR1 is PRHDT, CDR2 FYEKMQ, per germline (reference sequence). V lost 2 bases, J lost 7 bases, and 11 bases lay in between. As DNA, the CDR3 is TGTGCCAGCAGCTTAAGGACAATGAGTGAAAAACTGTTTTTT. Its translation is CASSLRTMSEKLFF.

V usage is TRBV9 and J usage is TRBJ2-3; D is undetermined. In germline, CDR1 is SGDLS, CDR2 YYNGEE. The CDR3 loop spans 16 amino acids. Trimming took 4 bases from V and 6 from J, leaving 21 bases between them. The CDR3 region is CASSTSYGARLDTQYF. In DNA form, the CDR3 reads TGTGCCAGCAGCACCTCTTACGGTGCAAGGTTGGATACGCAGTATTTT.

This clone was seen only once. This chain uses TRBV3-1 (or the pseudogene TRBV3-2) with TRBJ1-2, with D maybe TRBD1 (6 bases). CDR1 and CDR2 from the germline V gene are LGHDT and YNNKEL (reference sequence). Deletions cut 0 bases from V and 7 bases from J, with 12 bases between. The CDR3 is 14 residues long. CDR3 residues: CASSQDTGISGYTF. Here the CDR3 DNA reads TGTGCCAGCAGCCAAGATACAGGGATTAGTGGCTACACCTTC.

This clone appeared a single time. The V and J genes are TRBV24-1 and TRBJ1-1; D not certain. CDR3 length equals 13 residues. The V end lost 6 bases, the J end lost 1 base, and 8 bases lay between the germline ends. In germline, CDR1 is KGHDR, CDR2 SFDVKD. As DNA, the CDR3 is TGTGCCACCAGTCGGGAGACGAACACTGAAGCTTTCTTT. Its translation is CATSRETNTEAFF.

The table lists this clone with a count of one. The chain couples TRBV9 to TRBJ2-2; D not certain. There are 16 residues in the CDR3. Trimming stripped 0 bases from V and 4 bases from J, with 13 bases between. Germline V gene sequence: CDR1 SGDLS, CDR2 YYNGEE. Here the CDR3 reads CASSVGYGSFTGELFF. The CDR3 coding sequence is TGTGCCAGCAGCGTAGGTTACGGAAGCTTCACCGGGGAGCTGTTTTTT. Variable domain in full (rest from reference TRBV9 and TRBJ2-2): DSGVTQTPKHLITATGQRVTLRCSPRSGDLSVYWYQQSLDQGLQFLIQYYNGEERAKGNILERFSAQQFPDLHSELNLSSLELGDSALYFCASSVGYGSFTGELFFGEGSRLTVL.

The chain recombines TRBV5-1 with TRBJ1-2, with 7 bases that match TRBD1. CDR1 is SGHRS and CDR2 is YFSETQ in the germline V gene. V lost 4 bases to trimming and J lost 3 bases; unmatched junction nucleotides: 9. There are 15 residues in the CDR3. The CDR3 sequence: CASSPQGGADYGYTF. The CDR3 DNA sequence: TGCGCCAGCAGCCCTCAGGGGGGGGCGGACTATGGCTACACCTTC.